The TCR beta chain under discussion was sequenced for a study of blood T cell repertoires in COVID-19 (dated by TCRdb to 2018 to 2021). For the study in its entirety: Samples from collaborators originated in the United States, Italy and Spain and spanned both the acute and convalescent phases of COVID-19. The material from the prospective study consisted of cDNA or gDNA derived from T cells, B-cell-depleted T cells, or PBMCs. Subjects who had been exposed to COVID-19, were actively infected with it, or had recovered from it provided the deeply sampled blood TCRbeta repertoires that made up the dataset. A freely available public database, intended as a resource for researchers studying the immune response to SARS-CoV-2, is where the repertoires were released. Samples came from the ongoing ImmuneRACE study (first 160 participants) plus 1,254 subjects from 6 global collaborators. A de-identified subject ID, COVID-19 status, age in years and sex were almost always included in the sample metadata. Where available, HLA class I and class II types were obtained from metadata supplied by the sample provider rather than from assay-based typing.

On this clone itself: No antigen is known for it. At one end the junction does not follow the germline gene, possibly because of a read error.

Study-level results and caveats: The quantity of clinical and demographic metadata differed by source and by participant and was supplied without curation.

CDR1 is given as KGHDR and CDR2 as SFDVKD, both from the germline V gene. From the cysteine through the phenylalanine, the CDR3 covers 14 amino acids. The entry retains the CDR3 DNA only, 42 bases that are in frame from base 1. The collaborating institutions used their own protocols to collect whole blood in K2EDTA tubes. Collaborator samples were shipped for TCRbeta analysis as frozen whole blood, isolated PBMCs, or DNA extracted from either sample type. TCRbeta CDR3 regions were amplified from genomic DNA using the immunoSEQ Assay, a bias-controlled multiplex PCR. Under the source paper's analysis protocol: The number of nucleated cells in each sample was estimated from the amplification of reference gene primers within the assay. Sequence reads were collapsed and filtered to measure the absolute abundance of every unique TCRbeta CDR3 rearrangement. For each sample, productive Simpson clonality was calculated by taking the square root of Simpson's diversity index across productive rearrangements. The source is immuneACCESS, and TCRdb retained only in-frame sequences with V and J called. Part of the clones is not carried over; for the studies checked, unresolved V genes explain less than half of this, and the remainder is unexplained. V, J and clone size derive from that table, while D and trimming were established from the DNA sequence. A total of just over 650,000 clones appear in this sample, 85% to 90% of them only once. About 0.24% of the sample is taken by the ten largest.

The sequence came from a woman between 18 and 29 years old with acute or convalescent COVID-19. The V gene is TRBV24-1 and the J gene is TRBJ1-5; no confident D gene assignment can be made. The sequenced material came from peripheral blood. The CDR3 has the sequence CATSERQSNQPQHF. The sequence in DNA is TGTGCCACGAGTGAGAGGCAGAGCAATCAGCCCCAGCATTTT.